A selection of T cell receptor beta chains follows, all from one sample in a study of radiotherapy plus CTLA-4 blockade in lung cancer. Repertoires were generated with immunoSEQ multiplex PCR, while TCRdb's copy carries only in-frame clones and drops some. Of approximately 89,000 clones in the sample, under 85% were seen once. The input for sequencing was peripheral blood, taken from a patient treated with radiotherapy plus ipilimumab. The receptors shown here come from a human donor with non-small cell lung cancer that progressed on radiotherapy plus ipilimumab. Each CDR3 is given with its conserved first and last residue. D genes are given only for firm matches. The size field is filled for only some rows; it gives once, few, many or a size class.

d_call | clone_size | j_call | v_call | cdr3_nt | cdr3_aa
. | . | TRBJ2-2 | TRBV7-9 | TGTGCCAGCAGCTTTAATGTGGGGGCCGGGGAGCTGTTTTTT | CASSFNVGAGELFF
TRBD2 | . | TRBJ2-5 | TRBV6-5 | TGTGCCAGCAGTTCGCTAGCGGGGAGGGAGACCCAGTACTTC | CASSSLAGRETQYF
. | . | TRBJ2-7 | TRBV12-2 | TGTGCAAGTCGCTACCTCCGGGACAGGGTCTACGAGCAGTACTTC | CASRYLRDRVYEQYF
. | . | TRBJ1-1 | TRBV6-6 | TGTGCCAGCAGGGATAGATTCATGAACACTGAAGCTTTCTTT | CASRDRFMNTEAFF
. | . | TRBJ1-1 | TRBV19 | TGTGCCAGTAGTGGGGGGTACACTGAAGCTTTCTTT | CASSGGYTEAFF
TRBD2 | . | TRBJ2-5 | TRBV5-6 | TGTGCCAGCAGCTTGTGGGGGACCGGGACTAGAGGGACCCAGTACTTC | CASSLWGTGTRGTQYF
TRBD1 | . | TRBJ1-1 | TRBV14 | TGTGCCAGTCGGGGGACAGCGTTAATGAACACTGAAGCTTTCTTT | CASRGTALMNTEAFF
. | once | TRBJ1-2 | TRBV11-1 | TGTGCCAGCAGCTTATCCCACGGGGGCCTAAAGAACGCTAACTATGGCTACACCTTC | CASSLSHGGLKNANYGYTF
. | once | TRBJ1-4 | TRBV20-1 | TGCAGTGCGGATGTCGGTGAAAAACTGTTTTTT | CSADVGEKLFF
TRBD2 | . | TRBJ2-1 | TRBV29-1 | TGCAGCGTTGAAAGCCACCGATCTAGCGGGGCCACGGATGAGCAGTTCTTC | CSVESHRSSGATDEQFF
TRBD1 | . | TRBJ2-7 | TRBV7-9 | TGTGCCAGCAGCTTAGGAGGGGGCCTAACCTACGAGCAGTACTTC | CASSLGGGLTYEQYF
. | . | TRBJ2-1 | TRBV20-1 | TGCAGTGGCTGGAAAAATGAGCAGTTCTTC | CSGWKNEQFF
TRBD1 | . | TRBJ1-5 | TRBV2 | TGTGCCAGCAATATACAGGGGGATCAGCCCCAGCATTTT | CASNIQGDQPQHF
TRBD1 | . | TRBJ1-2 | TRBV7-2 | TGTGCCAGCAGCCACGGACAGGGGGCGCTTTATTCAACGGGCTACACCTTC | CASSHGQGALYSTGYTF
TRBD2 | . | TRBJ2-5 | TRBV30 | TGTGCCTGGATTGGGAGCGGGGGACCCCTTCGGGCCCAGTACTTC | CAWIGSGGPLRAQYF
. | . | TRBJ1-2 | TRBV14 | TGTGCCAGCAGCCAAGTAGGCGCGGGGCCCTATGGCTACACCTTC | CASSQVGAGPYGYTF
TRBD2 | . | TRBJ2-7 | TRBV13 | TGTGCCAGCAGCTCCAAAATCGACGGACTAGCGGGAGGGGAATACGAGCAGTACTTC | CASSSKIDGLAGGEYEQYF
. | once | TRBJ1-1 | TRBV27 | TGTGCCAGCAAACAATGGGGGTCGGACACTGAAGCTTTCTTT | CASKQWGSDTEAFF
. | . | TRBJ2-5 | TRBV21-1 | TGTGCCAGCAGCAAATGGGCACTAGCGGTGATCGAAGAGACCCAGTACTTC | CASSKWALAVIEETQYF
TRBD1 | . | TRBJ1-2 | TRBV11-1 | TGTGCCAGCAGCGCGACGGCCGGGACAGCCTATGGCTACACCTTC | CASSATAGTAYGYTF
. | . | TRBJ2-1 | TRBV18 | TGTGCCAGCTCACCGGAGTTGAGCTCCTACAATGAGCAGTTCTTC | CASSPELSSYNEQFF
TRBD1 | . | TRBJ1-5 | TRBV28 | TGTGCCAGCAGTTTATCAGGGGGCCTTCAGCCCCAGCATTTT | CASSLSGGLQPQHF
TRBD1 | . | TRBJ2-1 | TRBV11-3 | TGTGCCAGCAGTCCGGGACAGGGAATAGGTGAGCAGTTCTTC | CASSPGQGIGEQFF
. | . | TRBJ2-7 | TRBV19 | TGTGCCAGTAGTACAGGGTACCCTCCCTACGAGCAGTACTTC | CASSTGYPPYEQYF
. | . | TRBJ1-1 | TRBV7-3 | TGTGCCAGCAGCCCCCATGAGGGGACTGAAGCTTTCTTT | CASSPHEGTEAFF
. | . | TRBJ2-7 | TRBV18 | TGTGCCAGCTCACCAGCTGACGAGCAGTACTTC | CASSPADEQYF
TRBD1 | . | TRBJ2-7 | TRBV19 | TGTGCCAGTAGTAACCCCTCGGCGGGACAGGGCTACGAGCAGTACTTC | CASSNPSAGQGYEQYF
TRBD2 | . | TRBJ2-5 | TRBV2 | TGTGCCAGCACACGACTTCCGGGACTAGCGGGGGCCCAGTACTTC | CASTRLPGLAGAQYF